This TCR beta chain is from a study of blood T cell repertoires in COVID-19. For the study at large: COVID-19 samples collected from the United States, Italy and Spain covered acute and convalescent phases. PBMCs, B-cell-depleted T cells, or T cells provided the cDNA or gDNA that made up the material.

Participants were placed into cohorts based on the clinical history they reported. Original handling: Reference gene primer amplification yielded estimated nucleated cell counts. The protocol was immunoSEQ multiplex PCR, while the TCRdb copy is restricted to in-frame clones and leaves out a portion. V and J calls and clone size are those listed in that table; D and trimming were worked out from the DNA. This sample has about 170,000 clones; 70% to 90% occur once, and the top ten carry roughly 4.5%. Trimming removed 5 bases from V and 2 bases from J; junction bases left unmatched: 2. Germline V gives CDR1 MNHEY, CDR2 SMNVEV (reference sequence). The CDR3 loop spans 15 amino acids.

The sequence was obtained from a woman aged 45-65 years who had recovered from COVID-19. The specimen sequenced was PBMCs or T cells enriched from blood (not recorded which). This rearrangement joins TRBV27 to TRBJ1-5; 11 nucleotides match TRBD1. The DNA for the CDR3 is TGTGCCAGCAGTAGGACAGGGGGCCGCAATCAGCCCCAGCATTTT. It encodes CASSRTGGRNQPQHF.